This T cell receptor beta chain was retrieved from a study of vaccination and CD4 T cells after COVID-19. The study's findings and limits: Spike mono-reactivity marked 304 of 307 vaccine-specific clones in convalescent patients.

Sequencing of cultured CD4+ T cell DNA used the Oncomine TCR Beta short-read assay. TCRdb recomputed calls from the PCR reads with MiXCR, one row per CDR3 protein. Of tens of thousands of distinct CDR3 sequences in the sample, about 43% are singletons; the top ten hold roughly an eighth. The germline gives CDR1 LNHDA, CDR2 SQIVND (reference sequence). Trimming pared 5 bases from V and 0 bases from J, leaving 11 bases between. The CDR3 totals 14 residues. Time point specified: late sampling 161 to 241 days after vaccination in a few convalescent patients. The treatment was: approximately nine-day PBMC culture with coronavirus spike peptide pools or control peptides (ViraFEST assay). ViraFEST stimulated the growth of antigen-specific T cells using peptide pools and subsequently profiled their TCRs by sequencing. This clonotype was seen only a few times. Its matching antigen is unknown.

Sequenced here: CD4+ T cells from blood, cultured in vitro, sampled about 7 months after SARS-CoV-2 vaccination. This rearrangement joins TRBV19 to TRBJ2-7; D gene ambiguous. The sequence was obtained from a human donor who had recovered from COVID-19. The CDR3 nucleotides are TGTGCCAGTAGTTTCAGCACGAGCTCCTACGAGCAGTACTTC. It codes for CASSFSTSSYEQYF. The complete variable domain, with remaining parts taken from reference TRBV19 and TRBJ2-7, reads DGGITQSPKYLFRKEGQNVTLSCEQNLNHDAMYWYRQDPGQGLRLIYYSQIVNDFQKGDIAEGYSVSREKKESFPLTVTSAQKNPTAFYLCASSFSTSSYEQYFGPGTRLTVT.